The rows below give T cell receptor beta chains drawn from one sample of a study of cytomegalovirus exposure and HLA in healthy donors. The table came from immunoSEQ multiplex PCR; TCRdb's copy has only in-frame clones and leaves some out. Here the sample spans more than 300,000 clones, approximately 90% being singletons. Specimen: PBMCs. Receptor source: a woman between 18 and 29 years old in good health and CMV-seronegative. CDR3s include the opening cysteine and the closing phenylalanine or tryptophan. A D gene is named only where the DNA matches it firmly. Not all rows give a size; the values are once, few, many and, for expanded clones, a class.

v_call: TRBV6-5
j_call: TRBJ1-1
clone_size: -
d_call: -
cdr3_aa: CASRPDRGGTEAFF
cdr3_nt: TGTGCCAGCAGGCCAGATAGGGGAGGCACTGAAGCTTTCTTT

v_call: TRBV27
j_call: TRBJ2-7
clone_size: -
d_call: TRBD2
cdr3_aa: CASGREGLSYEQYF
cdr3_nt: TGTGCCAGCGGGCGGGAGGGCCTCTCCTACGAGCAGTACTTC

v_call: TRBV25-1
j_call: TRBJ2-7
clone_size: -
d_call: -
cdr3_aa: CASSPPVGRHSYEQYF
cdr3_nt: TGTGCCAGCAGTCCCCCCGTCGGCAGGCACTCCTACGAGCAGTACTTC

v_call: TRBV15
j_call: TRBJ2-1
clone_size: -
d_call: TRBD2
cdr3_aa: CATSRDVGLAGGSSYNEQFF
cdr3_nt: TGTGCCACCAGCAGAGATGTCGGACTAGCGGGAGGGAGCTCCTACAATGAGCAGTTCTTC

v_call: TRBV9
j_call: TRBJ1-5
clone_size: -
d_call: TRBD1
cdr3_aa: CASSVLKGAHQPQHF
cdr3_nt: TGTGCCAGCAGCGTATTAAAGGGGGCTCATCAGCCCCAGCATTTT

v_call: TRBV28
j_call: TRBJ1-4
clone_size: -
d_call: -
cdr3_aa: CASSLPQGLGEKLFF
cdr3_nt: TGTGCCAGCAGTTTACCACAGGGTTTAGGTGAAAAACTGTTTTTT

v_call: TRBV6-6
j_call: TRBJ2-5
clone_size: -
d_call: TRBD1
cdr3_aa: CASSYFGGTGVETQYF
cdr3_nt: TGTGCCAGCAGTTATTTCGGAGGGACAGGGGTAGAGACCCAGTACTTC

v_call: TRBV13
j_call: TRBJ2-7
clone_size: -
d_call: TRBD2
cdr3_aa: CASSSWTSGAPGYEQYF
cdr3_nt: TGTGCCAGCAGCTCCTGGACTAGCGGGGCTCCGGGGTACGAGCAGTACTTC

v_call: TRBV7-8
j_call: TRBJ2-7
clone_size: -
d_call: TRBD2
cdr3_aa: CASSVNWAREGVLWLYEQYF
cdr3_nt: TGTGCCAGCAGCGTAAATTGGGCACGGGAGGGGGTTCTGTGGCTCTACGAGCAGTACTTC

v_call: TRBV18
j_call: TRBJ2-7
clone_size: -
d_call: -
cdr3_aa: CASSPNYDGSYEQYF
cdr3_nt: TGTGCCAGCTCACCGAACTACGATGGCTCCTACGAGCAGTACTTC

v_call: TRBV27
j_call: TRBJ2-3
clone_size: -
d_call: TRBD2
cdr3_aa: CASSLRASGTYNTQYF
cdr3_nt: TGTGCCAGCAGTTTACGGGCTAGCGGGACCTATAATACGCAGTATTTT

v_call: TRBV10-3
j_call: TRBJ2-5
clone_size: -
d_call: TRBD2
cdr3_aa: CAISESLAGGSKETQYF
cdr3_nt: TGTGCCATCAGTGAGTCACTAGCGGGAGGGTCAAAAGAGACCCAGTACTTC

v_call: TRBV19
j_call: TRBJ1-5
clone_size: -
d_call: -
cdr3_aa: CASSIGRLGGSPQHF
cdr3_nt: TGTGCCAGTAGTATAGGAAGGCTTGGCGGATCGCCCCAGCATTTT

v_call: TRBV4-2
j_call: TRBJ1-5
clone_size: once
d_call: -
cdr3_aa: CASSQVWQGNQPQHF
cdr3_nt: TGTGCCAGCAGCCAAGTATGGCAGGGCAATCAGCCCCAGCATTTT

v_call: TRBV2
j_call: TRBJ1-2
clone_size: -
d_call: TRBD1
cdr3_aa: CASRRDSYGYTF
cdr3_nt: TGTGCCAGCAGACGGGACAGCTATGGCTACACCTTC

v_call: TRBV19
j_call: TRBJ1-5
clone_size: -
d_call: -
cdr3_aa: CASSPYVGNQPQHF
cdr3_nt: TGTGCCAGTAGCCCGTATGTTGGCAATCAGCCCCAGCATTTT

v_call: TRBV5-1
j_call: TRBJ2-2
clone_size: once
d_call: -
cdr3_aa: CASSLQGGTGELFF
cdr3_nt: TGCGCCAGCAGCTTGCAGGGGGGAACCGGGGAGCTGTTTTTT

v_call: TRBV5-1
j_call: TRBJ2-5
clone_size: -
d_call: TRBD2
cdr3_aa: CASSSPPGLARETQYF
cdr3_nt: TGCGCCAGCAGCTCCCCGCCGGGACTAGCGCGAGAGACCCAGTACTTC